This T cell receptor beta chain was identified during a study of cytomegalovirus exposure and HLA in healthy donors. Across the whole study: A data release that came early held roughly 90 million unique TCRs from HLA-typed donors. General study points: Analyzed later, most CMV-associated TCR beta chains appeared HLA-restricted. Reports showed the classifier diagnosing cytomegalovirus status with high specificity and sensitivity.

On this clone itself: Its target is not known. At one end the junction does not follow the germline gene, possibly because of a read error.

With 60 Vbeta and 13 Jbeta primers, the PCR was carried out. Assay: immunoSEQ multiplex PCR; the TCRdb copy retains only in-frame clones and omits some. The table has 95,000 to 100,000 clones, roughly three quarters seen once. This CDR3 contains 13 residues. Per germline, CDR1 SEHNR and CDR2 FQNEAQ (reference sequence). The chain couples TRBV7-9 to TRBJ1-1; D gene uncertain. Sequencing was done on a sample of PBMCs. The sequence came from a man aged 35-49 years in good health and CMV-seronegative. CDR3 DNA sequence: TGTTCCAGCAGCTCCCAGTGGAACACTGAAGCTTTCTTT. Amino acids: CSSSSQWNTEAFF.